This entry lists 16 T cell receptor beta chains sequenced from one sample in a study of monozygotic twins with inflammatory bowel disease. After re-calling the 5' RACE reads, TCRdb lists one entry per CDR3 protein, DNA absent. The sample spans 200,000 to 250,000 distinct CDR3 sequences; the ten largest clones claim roughly 7.7%. The sequenced sample consisted of blood. The receptors come from a human donor with ulcerative colitis or Crohn's disease, or a healthy co-twin of an affected twin (not recorded which).

This chain links TRBV7-2 with TRBJ2-5; TCRdb's D gene call, TRBD1, goes unchecked for lack of DNA. The V gene's germline CDR1 is SGHTA and CDR2 FQGNSA. The CDR3 length is 12 residues. CDR3 amino acids: CASSLWGETQYF.

The rearrangement uses TRBV20-1 and TRBJ2-3; TCRdb selects TRBD2, and the lack of DNA leaves this call unchecked. Germline CDR1 is DFQATT and CDR2 is SNEGSKA (reference sequence). The CDR3 is 15 residues long. Here the CDR3 reads CSVTFRGGSTDTQYF.

The chain combines TRBV12-3 or TRBV12-4 with TRBJ2-1. This CDR3 comprises 12 residues. This CDR3 is CASSLSGFEQFF.

The chain has TRBV7-9 and TRBJ1-2; TCRdb returns TRBD1, unconfirmable since there is no DNA. Germline CDR1 is SEHNR and CDR2 is FQNEAQ (reference sequence). The CDR3 totals 14 residues. CDR3 region: CASSSQGGLYGYTF.

The chain employs TRBV12-3 or TRBV12-4 and TRBJ2-2; the D gene TCRdb calls, TRBD1, cannot be checked with no DNA. This CDR3 is 13 amino acids long. The CDR3 sequence is CATGGGRNGELFF.

The genes are TRBV30 and TRBJ2-1; checking the TCRdb D call of TRBD1 is not possible without DNA. The germline V gene encodes CDR1 GTSNPN and CDR2 SVGIG (reference sequence). The CDR3 runs 14 residues. Here the CDR3 reads CAWSTGTGVGEQFF.

V is TRBV7-9 and J is TRBJ2-3; the D call from TCRdb, TRBD2, cannot be confirmed without DNA. This CDR3 has 15 residues. Germline V gene data show CDR1 as SEHNR and CDR2 as FQNEAQ (reference sequence). The CDR3 reads CASSRPSGSTDTQYF.

The rearrangement uses TRBV11-2 and TRBJ2-1; no DNA is available, so the TRBD2 call from TCRdb remains unchecked. CDR3 length: 16 residues. The germline V gene encodes CDR1 SGHAT and CDR2 FQNNGV. CDR3 in amino acids: CASSPSPGLAYNEQFF.

This chain connects TRBV11-1 to TRBJ2-5. Per germline, CDR1 SGHAT and CDR2 FQDESV (reference sequence). CDR3 length: 14 amino acids. CDR3 residues: CASSPSDLTETQYF.

The chain carries TRBV10-3 and TRBJ1-1; checking the TCRdb D call of TRBD1 is not possible without DNA. CDR1 and CDR2 (germline): ENHRY, SYGVKD. The length of the CDR3 is 13 residues. The CDR3 reads CASTQGSNTEAFF.

V usage is TRBV18 and J usage is TRBJ1-1. Germline CDR1 KGHSH, CDR2 LQKENI. The CDR3 covers 15 residues. Here the CDR3 reads CASSPGLGRSTEAFF.

This chain links TRBV12-3 or TRBV12-4 with TRBJ1-6. The CDR3 covers 13 residues. The CDR3 here is CASSRALNSPLHF.

V usage is TRBV12-3 or TRBV12-4 and J usage is TRBJ1-6. The CDR3 loop spans 15 amino acids. The CDR3 spells CASTPRGRLNSPLHF.

The chain links TRBV19 to TRBJ1-1; TCRdb gives TRBD1 as the D gene, but with no DNA this cannot be confirmed. Germline CDR1 reads LNHDA; CDR2 reads SQIVND (reference sequence). The CDR3 has 15 amino acids. This chain's CDR3 is CASSAAGTPGTEAFF.

CDR3 sequence reads: CASSQRETQYF. This chain connects TRBV12-3 or TRBV12-4 to TRBJ2-5. This CDR3 is built from 11 residues.

V is TRBV7-2 and J is TRBJ1-6. Germline V lookup: CDR1 SGHTA, CDR2 FQGNSA. The CDR3 has 13 amino acids. CDR3 sequence reads: CASSLGFSSPLHF.